These 9 T cell receptor beta chains were all obtained from the same sample, sequenced in a study of OX40 agonist ivuxolimab in advanced cancers. Produced via immunoSEQ multiplex PCR; TCRdb's table is partial and in-frame only. Of tens of thousands of clones detected, about 90% appear once; the ten largest clones hold 1.3%. Specimen: CD4+ or CD8+ T cells sorted from blood, collected in a trial of the OX40 agonist ivuxolimab. Receptors were obtained from an adult with an advanced solid tumor such as melanoma, head and neck, liver or kidney cancer.

The sample holds a few counts of this clone. The rearrangement joins TRBV18 to TRBJ2-4; 13 bases align to TRBD2. The V segment lost 5 bases and the J segment 16 bases; nucleotides outside the gene matches: 11. The CDR3 extends over 14 amino acids. CDR1 and CDR2 from the germline V gene are KGHSH and LQKENI. In DNA form, the CDR3 reads TGTGCCAGCTCAGCCGGGACTAGCGGGGCCACTTCATACTTC. It yields the protein CASSAGTSGATSYF.

The rearrangement links TRBV5-4 to TRBJ2-3; 7 bases align to TRBD2. This CDR3 region has 16 residues. V was pared by 4 bases and J by 2 bases, with 10 bases of the junction left unmatched. CDR1 is SGHNT, CDR2 YYREEE, per germline (reference sequence). The CDR3 spells CASSSGTTGFTDTQYF. As DNA, the CDR3 is TGTGCCAGCAGCAGTGGGACTACTGGCTTCACAGATACGCAGTATTTT. Drawing the rest from reference TRBV5-4 and TRBJ2-3, the complete variable domain is ETGVTQSPTHLIKTRGQQVTLRCSSQSGHNTVSWYQQALGQGPQFIFQYYREEENGRGNFPPRFSGLQFPNYSSELNVNALELDDSALYLCASSSGTTGFTDTQYFGPGTRLTVL.

This clone was seen only once. This chain uses TRBV7-2 with TRBJ2-7; 7 bases align to TRBD2. CDR3 length: 14 amino acids. Germline V gives CDR1 SGHTA, CDR2 FQGNSA. V was pared by 3 bases and J by 4 bases, with 6 bases of the junction left unmatched. The CDR3, as DNA: TGTGCCAGCAGCTTCTCAGCGGGACCTTACGAGCAGTACTTC. Its protein product is CASSFSAGPYEQYF.

J is TRBJ2-5 and V is TRBV4-3; D is unclear. Trimming cost V 8 bases and J 1 base, with 11 bases left between them. The CDR3 spans 13 residues. In germline, CDR1 is LGHNA, CDR2 YSLEER. The CDR3 here is CASRDVGQETQYF. The CDR3 DNA reads as TGCGCCAGCCGTGACGTGGGCCAAGAGACCCAGTACTTC.

This clone was found once. The V call is TRBV5-4, the J call TRBJ2-2; tentatively, D is TRBD1 or TRBD2 (5 bases each). Trimming shortened V by 4 bases and J by 4 bases, and 14 bases separated the two germline ends. Germline V gives CDR1 SGHNT, CDR2 YYREEE (reference sequence). CDR3 length: 15 amino acids. CDR3 DNA sequence: TGTGCCAGCAGCCAGGGAGACCCCAGCACCGGGGAGCTGTTTTTT. Its protein is CASSQGDPSTGELFF.

The chain employs TRBV6-6 and TRBJ1-2; tentatively, D is TRBD1 (5 bases). Germline V gene lookup returns CDR1 MNHNY and CDR2 SVGAGI (reference sequence). V lost 10 bases and J 4 bases, leaving 16 bases between the germline ends. The CDR3 is made up of 13 amino acids. The CDR3 DNA sequence: TGTGCCATTCTGGGACCGCACCCCTATGGCTACACCTTC. The encoded protein is CAILGPHPYGYTF.

The CDR3 loop is CASRARDRIFEQYF. The CDR3, as DNA: TGTGCCAGCAGAGCCCGGGACAGGATTTTCGAGCAGTACTTC. The rearrangement joins TRBV13 to TRBJ2-7, with 8 bases lining up with TRBD1. In germline, CDR1 is PRHDT, CDR2 FYEKMQ (reference sequence). The CDR3 runs to 14 residues. Germline trimming cut 6 bases from V and 6 bases from J; bases unmatched to any gene: 10.

This chain uses TRBV27 with TRBJ1-4; the D gene is possibly TRBD1 (6 bases). This CDR3 region has 14 residues. The V gene lost 3 bases and the J gene lost 6 bases, with 11 bases spanning the gap. CDR1 is MNHEY, CDR2 SMNVEV, per germline (reference sequence). The CDR3 DNA follows: TGTGCCAGCAGTTTGAGGGGGTGGGATGAAAAACTGTTTTTT. Amino acids: CASSLRGWDEKLFF.

V is TRBV10-3 and J is TRBJ1-1; TRBD1 matches 10 bases. V lost 0 bases to trimming and J lost 0 bases; unmatched junction nucleotides: 4. Germline-derived CDR1 and CDR2 are ENHRY and SYGVKD. CDR3 length: 17 residues. The CDR3 reads CAISESGQGTMNTEAFF. For the CDR3, the DNA is TGTGCCATCAGTGAGTCGGGACAGGGGACCATGAACACTGAAGCTTTCTTT.